These T cell receptor beta chains were read from a single sample in a study of HIV-infected patients and healthy controls. TCRdb processed the 5' RACE reads anew with MiXCR; each CDR3 protein has one entry. Of about 5,100 distinct CDR3 sequences detected, approximately 10% appear once; the ten largest clones hold around 22%. Sample: blood, taken during antiretroviral therapy. These receptors all stem from an adult with HIV infection. Both conserved end residues are part of each CDR3. A D gene is named only where the DNA matches it firmly. Expanded clones get a size class; other rows say once, few or many, or leave the size out.

clone_size | j_call | d_call | v_call | cdr3_nt | cdr3_aa
many | TRBJ1-3 | - | TRBV11-2 | TGTGCCAGCACCCCCTCGACATTCTCTGGAAACACCATATATTTT | CASTPSTFSGNTIYF
many | TRBJ2-2 | - | TRBV19 | TGTGCCAGTAGTCTCGACGGGGGGCACACCGGGGAGCTGTTTTTT | CASSLDGGHTGELFF
many | TRBJ2-1 | TRBD1 | TRBV11-2 | TGTGCCAGCAGCCAGTCCGCAATAGGGTTGGACAGGGTGCTTGGGAATGAGCAGTTCTTC | CASSQSAIGLDRVLGNEQFF
- | TRBJ1-1 | - | TRBV7-8 | TGTGCCATGGACAGATTGAACACTGAAGCTTTCTTT | CAMDRLNTEAFF
- | TRBJ1-1 | TRBD1 | TRBV2 | TGTGCCAGCAGCGGCCTCAGGGGGCGGACTGAAGCTTTCTTT | CASSGLRGRTEAFF
many | TRBJ1-1 | TRBD1 | TRBV30 | TGTGCCTGGAGGACAGGGAGGGTTGAAGCTTTCTTT | CAWRTGRVEAFF
many | TRBJ2-2 | TRBD2 | TRBV7-2 | TGTGCCAGCAGCTTCCAGCGGGGGGCGGCCGGCGGGGAGCTGTTTTTT | CASSFQRGAAGGELFF
- | TRBJ2-3 | TRBD2 | TRBV19 | TGTGCCAGTAGTATGAACGGCGGGGGAGCCTCCACAGATACGCAGTATTTT | CASSMNGGGASTDTQYF
many | TRBJ2-1 | - | TRBV15 | TGTGCCACCAGCGGGTCCTCGGGGCGGAGAGACAATGAGCAGTTCTTC | CATSGSSGRRDNEQFF
medium-sized | TRBJ2-7 | - | TRBV7-2 | TGTGCCAGCAGCCGGACGGTGTCGTACGAGCAGTACTTC | CASSRTVSYEQYF
medium-sized | TRBJ2-1 | TRBD1 | TRBV6-2/TRBV6-3 | TGTGCCAGCAGTTACGGGACAGGGGCCTACAATGAGCAGTTCTTC | CASSYGTGAYNEQFF
medium-sized | TRBJ2-7 | TRBD1 | TRBV29-1 | TGCAGCGTTGAGAGAGGAGACAGGGGTTACGAGCAGTACTTC | CSVERGDRGYEQYF
medium-sized | TRBJ2-3 | TRBD1 | TRBV3-1 | TGTGCCAGCAGCCCCCAGGGGGCTCTGGGCACAGATACGCAGTATTTT | CASSPQGALGTDTQYF
medium-sized | TRBJ2-7 | TRBD2 | TRBV11-2 | TGTGCCAGCAGCTACGGGACTAGTGGCTACGAGCAGTACTTC | CASSYGTSGYEQYF
many | TRBJ2-3 | - | TRBV7-8 | TGTGCCAGCAGCCTCTCCAATACGCAGTATTTT | CASSLSNTQYF
many | TRBJ1-5 | - | TRBV6-2/TRBV6-3 | TGTGCCAGCAGTTACTTGGACAGGCCCCAGCATTTT | CASSYLDRPQHF
medium-sized | TRBJ2-5 | - | TRBV7-2 | TGTGCCAGCAGCTTAGAGTGGGCCCAAGAGACCCAGTACTTC | CASSLEWAQETQYF
- | TRBJ1-6 | - | TRBV7-2 | TGTGCCAGCAGCTTAGATTGGGGGGGTTATAATTCACCCCTCCACTTT | CASSLDWGGYNSPLHF
many | TRBJ1-3 | - | TRBV29-1 | TGCAGCGCCCTAGTCCCGGTGAGCTCTGGAAACACCATATATTTT | CSALVPVSSGNTIYF
many | TRBJ2-5 | TRBD1 | TRBV5-6 | TGTGCCAGCAGCGCGGACAGGAACGTTGAACAAGAGACCCAGTACTTC | CASSADRNVEQETQYF
many | TRBJ1-3 | - | TRBV7-9 | TGTGCCAGCAGTTTAAATTCCGGGACTGGAAACACCATATATTTT | CASSLNSGTGNTIYF
many | TRBJ2-2 | TRBD2 | TRBV7-6 | TGTGCCAGCAGCCAGCCGAGGCGGGAGACGACCGGGGAGCTGTTTTTT | CASSQPRRETTGELFF
- | TRBJ2-7 | TRBD1 | TRBV27 | TGTGCCAGCAGTTCCAACAGGGGATACGAGCAGTACTTC | CASSSNRGYEQYF
- | TRBJ2-1 | - | TRBV7-9 | TGTGCCAGCAGCTCCGCCGGGCAGGCCAATGAGCAGTTCTTC | CASSSAGQANEQFF
many | TRBJ2-7 | TRBD1 | TRBV20-1 | TGCAGTGCTAGAGATACCGGGACAGCCTTCTACGAGCAGTACTTC | CSARDTGTAFYEQYF
medium-sized | TRBJ2-1 | - | TRBV7-2 | TGTGCCAGCAGCTTAGACAACGTGGGGGGTCCCTCTACAACAAGCATTCCCTTC | CASSLDNVGGPSTTSIPF
medium-sized | TRBJ1-2 | - | TRBV20-1 | TGCAGTGCTAGAGGAGGGGGATCCAGCTCCTATGGCTACACCTTC | CSARGGGSSSYGYTF
many | TRBJ2-2 | - | TRBV5-1 | TGCGCCAGCAGAGGGGGTAGCGTGAACACCGGGGAGCTGTTTTTT | CASRGGSVNTGELFF
many | TRBJ2-2 | TRBD1 | TRBV19 | TGTGCCAGTAGCGCGGCAGGGGGTAGATTAAGCACCGGGGAGCTGTTTTTT | CASSAAGGRLSTGELFF
- | TRBJ1-1 | TRBD1 | TRBV12-3/TRBV12-4 | TGTGCCAGCAGTTACTCGCAGGGGGAAACTGAAGCTTTCTTT | CASSYSQGETEAFF
- | TRBJ2-1 | - | TRBV4-1 | TGCGCCAGCAGCCAAACTTGGCATGAGCAGTTCTTC | CASSQTWHEQFF
few | TRBJ1-4 | - | TRBV3-1 | TGTGCCAGCAGCCTTTATGGGGGTGAAAAACTGTTTTTT | CASSLYGGEKLFF
many | TRBJ1-1 | - | TRBV3-1 | TGTGCCAGCAGCAGGGCAGGAAATGAAGCTTTCTTT | CASSRAGNEAFF
many | TRBJ2-7 | - | TRBV3-1 | TGTGCCAGCAGCCAAGCCAAAAGTTCCGAGCAGTACTTC | CASSQAKSSEQYF
many | TRBJ2-7 | - | TRBV12-3/TRBV12-4 | TGTGCCAGCAGTTTAGATCGGAGCTCCTACGAGCAGTACTTC | CASSLDRSSYEQYF
many | TRBJ1-3 | TRBD1 | TRBV12-3/TRBV12-4 | TGTGCCAGCAGTTTAGTCCCGGGACAGGGGCCGAGCTCTGGAAACACCATATATTTT | CASSLVPGQGPSSGNTIYF
many | TRBJ1-3 | - | TRBV11-2 | TGTGCCAGCGCGGATTGGGGGTTCTCTGGAAACACCATATATTTT | CASADWGFSGNTIYF
many | TRBJ2-3 | - | TRBV5-1 | TGCGCCAGCAGCTTGGAACAACAGTCAGATACGCAGTATTTT | CASSLEQQSDTQYF
- | TRBJ1-1 | - | TRBV7-2 | TGTGCCAGCGGATCAGGGATTAACACTGAAGCTTTCTTT | CASGSGINTEAFF
medium-sized | TRBJ2-3 | - | TRBV28 | TGTGCCAGCACCGGTGGAGATACGCAGTATTTT | CASTGGDTQYF
medium-sized | TRBJ1-5 | - | TRBV19 | TGTGCCAGTAGTTTCGGCGGTTATAGCAATCAGCCCCAGCATTTT | CASSFGGYSNQPQHF
many | TRBJ2-4 | TRBD2 | TRBV4-3 | TGCGCCAGCAGCCGGGATCGGAGGGAGGGTGTCATTCAGTACTTC | CASSRDRREGVIQYF
medium-sized | TRBJ1-1 | - | TRBV5-1 | TGCGCCAGCACCCGGCTGGGGGGCTCGAACACTGAAGCTTTCTTT | CASTRLGGSNTEAFF
many | TRBJ2-4 | TRBD2 | TRBV4-1 | TGCGCCAGCAGCCTGGCACCGGGACTAGCGGGAGCTGGCATTCAGTACTTC | CASSLAPGLAGAGIQYF
many | TRBJ1-2 | TRBD1 | TRBV29-1 | TGCAGCGTTGACAGGGGAACAGGGGGCGCGAATGGCTACACCTTC | CSVDRGTGGANGYTF
many | TRBJ1-5 | - | TRBV20-1 | TGCAGTGCTAGTTCCGGGAGCGGCAATCAGCCCCAGCATTTT | CSASSGSGNQPQHF
many | TRBJ2-4 | TRBD2 | TRBV7-6 | TGTGCCAGCGCTTCTAGCGGGAGCTCAAACATTCAGTACTTC | CASASSGSSNIQYF
medium-sized | TRBJ1-1 | - | TRBV5-1 | TGCGCCAGCAGCAAGGACGGGGGGGGGTACACTGAAGCTTTCTTT | CASSKDGGGYTEAFF
medium-sized | TRBJ1-1 | - | TRBV5-1 | TGCGCCAGCAGCTTGGTGGGTCAGCCGAACACTGAAGCTTTCTTT | CASSLVGQPNTEAFF
many | TRBJ2-1 | - | TRBV7-2 | TGTGCCAGCAGCTTATGGGGGCCCTACAATGAGCAGTTCTTC | CASSLWGPYNEQFF
many | TRBJ2-6 | - | TRBV7-8 | TGTGCCAGCAGCTTAATACGGACTGGGGCCAACGTCCTGACTTTC | CASSLIRTGANVLTF
many | TRBJ2-7 | TRBD1 | TRBV18 | TGTGCCAGCTCACCTCGACAGGGGTTCCACGAGCAGTACTTC | CASSPRQGFHEQYF
- | TRBJ2-1 | - | TRBV7-6 | TGTGCCAGCAGCTTATATCACGGGGCTCCCTACAATGAGCAGTTCTTC | CASSLYHGAPYNEQFF
many | TRBJ2-1 | TRBD2 | TRBV29-1 | TGCAGCGTTGAAGATATAGCGGGAGGATCCTACAATGAGCAGTTCTTC | CSVEDIAGGSYNEQFF
hyperexpanded | TRBJ2-4 | - | TRBV15 | TGTGCCACCAGCAGAGCGGACTTTTTGCAAAACATTCAGTACTTC | CATSRADFLQNIQYF
many | TRBJ1-2 | - | TRBV19 | TGTGCCAGTAGTTACGGCCTCCGCGAGCGCTACACCTTC | CASSYGLRERYTF
many | TRBJ1-5 | - | TRBV27 | TGTGCCAGCAGTGGGGGAGGTTGGCCCCAGCATTTT | CASSGGGWPQHF
many | TRBJ2-7 | TRBD2 | TRBV11-2 | TGTGCCAGCACCGAACGGGCTAGCGGGAGGGTAGAGCAGTACTTC | CASTERASGRVEQYF
medium-sized | TRBJ2-3 | TRBD1 | TRBV29-1 | TGCAGCGGGAGGACAGGGCCCCCGGATACGCAGTATTTT | CSGRTGPPDTQYF
medium-sized | TRBJ2-7 | TRBD1 | TRBV10-3 | TGTGCCATCAGTGAGAATACAGGACAGGGGCCAGGAGAGCAGTACTTC | CAISENTGQGPGEQYF